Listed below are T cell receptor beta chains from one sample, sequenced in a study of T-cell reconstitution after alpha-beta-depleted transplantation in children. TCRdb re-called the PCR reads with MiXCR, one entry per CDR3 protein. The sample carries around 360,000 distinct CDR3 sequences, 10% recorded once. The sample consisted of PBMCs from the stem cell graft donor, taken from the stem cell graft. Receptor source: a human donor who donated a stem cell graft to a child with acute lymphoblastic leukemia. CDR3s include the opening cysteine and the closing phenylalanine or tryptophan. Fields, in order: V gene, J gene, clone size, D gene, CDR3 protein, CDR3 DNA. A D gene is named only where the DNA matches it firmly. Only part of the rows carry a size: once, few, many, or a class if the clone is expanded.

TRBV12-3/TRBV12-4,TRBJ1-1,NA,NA,CASRGVSGDRPEAFF,TGTGCCAGCAGGGGGGTTTCTGGGGATCGTCCTGAAGCTTTCTTT
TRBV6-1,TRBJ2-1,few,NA,CASSPSEPHNEQFF,TGTGCCAGCAGCCCTTCAGAGCCGCACAATGAGCAGTTCTTC
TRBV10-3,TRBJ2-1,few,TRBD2,CAISGLARPEQFF,TGTGCCATCAGCGGACTAGCGCGACCTGAGCAGTTCTTC
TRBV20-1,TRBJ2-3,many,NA,CSASLGVPDTQYF,TGCAGTGCTAGCCTGGGGGTCCCAGATACGCAGTATTTT
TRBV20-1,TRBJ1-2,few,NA,CSAPLLGTGGDYGYTF,TGCAGTGCTCCCCTTCTGGGGACCGGAGGGGACTATGGCTACACCTTC
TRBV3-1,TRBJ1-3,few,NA,CASSQDTIPRHTIYF,TGTGCCAGCAGCCAAGACACCATTCCGAGGCACACCATATATTTT
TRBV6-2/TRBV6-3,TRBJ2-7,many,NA,CASSYSGISYEQYF,TGTGCCAGCAGTTACTCCGGGATTTCCTACGAGCAGTACTTC
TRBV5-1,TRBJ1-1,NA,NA,CASSYGDTEAFF,TGCGCCAGCAGCTACGGGGACACTGAAGCTTTCTTT
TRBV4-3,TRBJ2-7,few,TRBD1,CASSQFRGYEQYF,TGCGCCAGCAGCCAGTTCAGGGGGTACGAGCAGTACTTC
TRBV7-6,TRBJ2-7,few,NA,CASSLDVGASPAKQYF,TGTGCCAGCAGCTTAGATGTCGGCGCTAGCCCAGCTAAGCAGTACTTC
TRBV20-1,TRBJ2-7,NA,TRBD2,CSARDQTGTSVTYEQYF,TGCAGTGCTAGAGACCAAACCGGGACTAGCGTAACCTACGAGCAGTACTTC
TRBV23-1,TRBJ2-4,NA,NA,CASSHWTRHEAKNIQYF,TGCGCCAGCAGTCATTGGACGCGCCACGAAGCTAAAAACATTCAGTACTTC
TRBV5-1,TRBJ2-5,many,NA,CASSTGQETQYF,TGTGCCAGCAGTACAGGGCAAGAGACCCAGTACTTC
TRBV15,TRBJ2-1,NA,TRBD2,CATSRDLAGAGEQFF,TGTGCCACCAGCAGAGATCTAGCGGGAGCTGGTGAGCAGTTCTTC
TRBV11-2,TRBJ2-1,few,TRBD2,CASSLLTSGSLYNNEQFF,TGTGCCAGCAGCTTACTAACTAGCGGGAGTTTATATAACAATGAGCAGTTCTTC